The entry below gives a single T cell receptor beta chain sequence along with its context. Its target is unknown. The data are from a study of CD8+CD57+ T cells in acquired aplastic anemia. For the study at large: Sorted CD4+ and CD8+ cells yielded around 3.3 ug of DNA on average. Overall study results and limits: Common to patients and controls were approximately 30 CD8+ CDR3 sequences. Significance was not reached for CD8+ Simpson's diversity between patients and controls.

Investigators profiled TCR beta VDJ and CDR3 from genomic DNA template. A single record per CDR3 protein comes from TCRdb applying MiXCR to the reads. The sample has some 180,000 distinct CDR3 sequences, less than 65% seen once. Germline assignment: CDR1 DFQATT and CDR2 SNEGSKA (reference sequence). The J segment lost 2 bases and the V segment lost 0 bases, leaving 0 bases of the junction unmatched. The CDR3 sequence is 14 residues long. Patients selected for sequencing had displayed CD8+CD57+ cell expansion by flow cytometry. Every patient presented with severe acquired aplastic anemia. The chain uses TRBV20-1 and TRBJ2-7, with 11 bases aligning to TRBD2. The sequence came from a human donor with aplastic anemia. The specimen was sorted CD4+, CD8+, or CD8+CD57+ T cells (not recorded which) from PBMCs. CDR3 in DNA: TGCAGTGCTAGAGAGACTAGCGGGACCTACGAGCAGTACTTC. This encodes CSARETSGTYEQYF.